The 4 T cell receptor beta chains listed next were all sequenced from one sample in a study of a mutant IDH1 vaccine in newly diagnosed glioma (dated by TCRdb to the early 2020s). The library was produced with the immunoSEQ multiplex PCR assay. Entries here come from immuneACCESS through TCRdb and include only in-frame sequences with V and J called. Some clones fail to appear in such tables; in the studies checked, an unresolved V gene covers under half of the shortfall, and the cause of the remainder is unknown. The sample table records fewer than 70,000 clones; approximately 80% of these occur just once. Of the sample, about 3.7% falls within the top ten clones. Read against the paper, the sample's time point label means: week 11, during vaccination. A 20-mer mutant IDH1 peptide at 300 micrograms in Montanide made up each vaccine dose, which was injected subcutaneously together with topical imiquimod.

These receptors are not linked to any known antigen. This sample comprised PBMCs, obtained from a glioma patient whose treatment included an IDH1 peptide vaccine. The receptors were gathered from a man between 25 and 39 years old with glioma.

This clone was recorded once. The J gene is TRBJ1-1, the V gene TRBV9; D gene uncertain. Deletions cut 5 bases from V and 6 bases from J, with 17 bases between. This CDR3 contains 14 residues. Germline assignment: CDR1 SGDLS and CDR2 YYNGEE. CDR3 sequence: CASSADLPGAEAFF. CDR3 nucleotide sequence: TGTGCCAGCAGTGCAGACCTCCCAGGCGCTGAAGCTTTCTTT.

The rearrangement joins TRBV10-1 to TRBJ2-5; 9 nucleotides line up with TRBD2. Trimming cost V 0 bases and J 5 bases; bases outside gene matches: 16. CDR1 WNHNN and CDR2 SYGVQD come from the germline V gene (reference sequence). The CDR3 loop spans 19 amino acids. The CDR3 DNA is TGCGCCAGCAGTGAGTCGAGTCTCGCGGGAGGGCCCGCTTGGGAGACCCAGTACTTC. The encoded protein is CASSESSLAGGPAWETQYF.

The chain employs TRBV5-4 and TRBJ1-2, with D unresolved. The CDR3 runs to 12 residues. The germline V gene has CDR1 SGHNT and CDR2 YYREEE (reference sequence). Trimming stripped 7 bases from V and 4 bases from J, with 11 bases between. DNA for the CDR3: TGTGCCAGCCGCGGCGGCTCCTATGGCTACACCTTC. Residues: CASRGGSYGYTF.

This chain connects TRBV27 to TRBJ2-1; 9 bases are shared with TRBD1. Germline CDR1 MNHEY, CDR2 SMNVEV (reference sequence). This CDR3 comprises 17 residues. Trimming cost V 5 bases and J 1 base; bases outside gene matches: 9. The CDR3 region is CASSLGQGRRSYNEQFF. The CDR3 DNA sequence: TGTGCCAGCAGTCTGGGACAGGGACGTCGGTCCTACAATGAGCAGTTCTTC.